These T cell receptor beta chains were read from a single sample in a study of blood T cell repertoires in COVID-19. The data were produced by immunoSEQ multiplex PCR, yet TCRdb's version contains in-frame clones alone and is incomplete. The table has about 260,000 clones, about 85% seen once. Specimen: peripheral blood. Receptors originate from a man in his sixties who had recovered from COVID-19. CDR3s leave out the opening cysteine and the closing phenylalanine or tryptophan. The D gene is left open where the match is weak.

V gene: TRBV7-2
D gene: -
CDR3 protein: ASSLDSTGPGNTIY

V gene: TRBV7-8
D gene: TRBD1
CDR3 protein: ASSLTDRVGQPQH

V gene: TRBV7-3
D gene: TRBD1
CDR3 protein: ASSLTTGQGANEQF

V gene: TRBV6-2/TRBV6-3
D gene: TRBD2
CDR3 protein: ASSPSGGAPISYEQY

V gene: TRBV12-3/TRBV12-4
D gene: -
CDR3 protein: ASSFGAVSGYT

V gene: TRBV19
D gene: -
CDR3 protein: ASSGGSAGLKRTEAF

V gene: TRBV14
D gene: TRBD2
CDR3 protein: ASSQIPSGGPGELF

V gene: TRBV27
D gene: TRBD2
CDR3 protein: ASKNSGGAYNEQF

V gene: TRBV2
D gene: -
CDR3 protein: ASRGSQGSYEQY

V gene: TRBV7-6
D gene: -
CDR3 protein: ASSLGVGGGSSPLH

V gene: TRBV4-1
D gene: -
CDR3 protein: ASSQDIGDKAF

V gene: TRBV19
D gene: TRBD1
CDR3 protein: ASRPTGWGGELF

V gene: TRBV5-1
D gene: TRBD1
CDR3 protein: ASSLIGQGAWETQY

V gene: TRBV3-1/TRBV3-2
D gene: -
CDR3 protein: ASSQQGNYGYT

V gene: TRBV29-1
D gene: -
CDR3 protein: SVEADRGGYEQY

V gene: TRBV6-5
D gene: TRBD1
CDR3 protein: ASNVDRGFGELF

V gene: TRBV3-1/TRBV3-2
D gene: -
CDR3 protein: ASSRTVEQF

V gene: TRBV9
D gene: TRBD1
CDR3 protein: ASSPRGQRGEQY

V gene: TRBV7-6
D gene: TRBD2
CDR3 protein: ASSAQTSGGAFNTGELF

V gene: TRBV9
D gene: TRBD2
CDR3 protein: ASSSRAGGPYSYNEQF

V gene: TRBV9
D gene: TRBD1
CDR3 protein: ASSVDRDGQASEAF

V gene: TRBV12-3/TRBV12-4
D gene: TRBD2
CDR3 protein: ASTGGTYEQY

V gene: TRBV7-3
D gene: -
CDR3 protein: ASSLNRGTEAF

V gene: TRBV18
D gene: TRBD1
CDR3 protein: ASSPGTGVNSGNTIY

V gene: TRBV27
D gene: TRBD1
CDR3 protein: ASGGQTGTGGDYGYT

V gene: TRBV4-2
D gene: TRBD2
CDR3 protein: ASAERGSLAGASYNEQF

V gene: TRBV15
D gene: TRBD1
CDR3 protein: ATSRLTGVGSKNIQY

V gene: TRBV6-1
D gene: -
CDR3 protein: ASSVTSSSYNSPLH

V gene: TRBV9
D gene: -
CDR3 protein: ASSFDGGSGANVLT

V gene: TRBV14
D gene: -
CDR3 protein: ASTYGKANYGYT

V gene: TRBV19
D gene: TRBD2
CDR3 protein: ASSRKGLAGATGETQY

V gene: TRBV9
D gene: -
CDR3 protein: ASSVKQITGELF

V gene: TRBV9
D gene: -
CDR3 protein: ASSFRGPEQF

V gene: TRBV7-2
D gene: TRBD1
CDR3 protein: ASSAPGQGRYNQH

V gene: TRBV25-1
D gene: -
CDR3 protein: ASSERVGQPQH

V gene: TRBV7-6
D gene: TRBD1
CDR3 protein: ASSDLGTGAYEQY

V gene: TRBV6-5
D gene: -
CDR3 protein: ASTTNTGELF

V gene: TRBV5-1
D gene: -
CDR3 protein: ASSFQVSSYEQY

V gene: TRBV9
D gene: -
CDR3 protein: ASSVASTSYEQY

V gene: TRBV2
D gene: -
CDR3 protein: ATLEGPTPLH

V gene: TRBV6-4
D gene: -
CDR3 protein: ASSDDWTGELF

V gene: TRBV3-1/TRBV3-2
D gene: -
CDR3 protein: ASSPDSGYNSPLH

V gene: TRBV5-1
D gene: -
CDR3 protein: ASSSRTAQETQY

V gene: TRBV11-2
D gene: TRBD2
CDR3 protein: ASSSGTSGGIYEQY